What follows are 20 T cell receptor beta chains derived from one specimen sequenced in a study of T cells in Graves' hyperthyroidism and ophthalmopathy. RNA transcripts gave rise to amplified TCR beta CDR3 regions. Initially, a first-round RT-PCR of the TCR CDR3 employed the HTBI primer set. TCRdb reanalysed the multiplex PCR reads using MiXCR and keeps one entry per CDR3 protein. The sample has under 600,000 distinct CDR3 sequences; about a sixth are singletons. The sample consisted of blood. The receptors come from a woman between 35 and 50 years old with Graves' ophthalmopathy.

J is TRBJ2-1 and V is TRBV9; D is uncertain. V was cut by 1 base and J by 1 base, with 12 bases left in between. The CDR3 extends over 16 amino acids. CDR1 SGDLS and CDR2 YYNGEE come from the germline V gene. The CDR3 bases are TGTGCCAGCAGCGTAAACTCGGCCACGTCCTACAATGAGCAGTTCTTC. This sequence encodes CASSVNSATSYNEQFF.

This clonotype was counted ten times or more. This chain links TRBV28 with TRBJ1-6, with D maybe TRBD1 (6 bases). Trimming took off 4 bases at V and 9 bases at J, with 16 bases between the two ends. The CDR3 is 15 residues long. CDR1 MDHEN and CDR2 SYDVKM come from the germline V gene. The CDR3 region is CASSSLQGRSSPLHF. CDR3 nucleotide sequence: TGTGCCAGCAGTTCCTTACAGGGAAGATCTTCACCCCTCCACTTT.

This chain joins TRBV7-9 and TRBJ2-5, with 8 bases matching TRBD1. The CDR3 runs to 14 residues. J was trimmed by 2 bases and V by 3 bases; bases with no gene match: 2. Germline CDR1 is SEHNR and CDR2 is FQNEAQ (reference sequence). The CDR3: CASSFDRGQETQYF. In DNA form, the CDR3 reads TGTGCCAGCAGCTTCGACAGGGGACAAGAGACCCAGTACTTC.

Ten or more counts support this clonotype. V gene TRBV10-3 combines with J gene TRBJ1-2, with 8 positions matching TRBD1. The CDR3 sequence is 16 residues long. The germline gives CDR1 ENHRY, CDR2 SYGVKD. Trimming cost V 2 bases and J 1 base; bases outside gene matches: 6. In nucleotides, the CDR3 is TGTGCCATCAGTGAGGGACAGGGCAAACTTAACTATGGCTACACCTTC. It is translated as CAISEGQGKLNYGYTF.

This clonotype was observed many times. V and J are TRBV7-6 and TRBJ2-5; D possibly matches TRBD1 or TRBD2 (5 bases each). The germline V gene encodes CDR1 SGHVS and CDR2 FNYEAQ. The CDR3 sequence is 16 residues long. V was trimmed by 5 bases and J by 5 bases, leaving 21 bases between them. As DNA, the CDR3 is TGTGCCAGCAGCCCGTCGCCGGGACGACTCGGGGAGACCCAGTACTTC. Its translation: CASSPSPGRLGETQYF.

The chain recombines TRBV29-1 with TRBJ2-1; D uncertain. CDR3 size: 12 residues. V was shortened by 3 bases and J by 15 bases, with 18 bases between the two germline ends. Germline V gene data show CDR1 as SQVTM and CDR2 as ANQGSEA. The CDR3 nucleotides are TGCAGCGTTGATGGTCCGCTGACGGATGGGTTCTTC. Its protein product is CSVDGPLTDGFF.

Note on this clonotype: Since a much larger clone is just one base distant, this may be a read error. The chain has TRBV20-1 and TRBJ2-7; 7 positions agree with TRBD1. Trimming took 5 bases from V and 2 from J; bases not matched to a gene: 6. The CDR3 extends over 13 amino acids. CDR1 and CDR2 (germline): DFQATT, SNEGSKA (reference sequence). The DNA for the CDR3 is TGCAGTGCTGCGACAGGGACGGCCTACGAGCAGTACTTC. This translates into CSAATGTAYEQYF.

This clonotype was detected ten times or more. This chain joins TRBV5-1 and TRBJ1-1, with a possible D match to TRBD1 (6 bases). With 3 bases removed from V and 6 bases from J, the gap between germline ends came to 27 bases. The length of the CDR3 is 18 residues. Germline V gives CDR1 SGHRS, CDR2 YFSETQ. The CDR3 coding sequence is TGCGCCAGCAGCTCGCTTGGCGGGGGCGTGAGAAAAAACGCTGAAGCTTTCTTT. It encodes CASSSLGGGVRKNAEAFF.

The chain joins TRBV4-1 to TRBJ2-2, with 11 bases fitting TRBD2. J was trimmed by 2 bases and V by 3 bases; bases with no gene match: 5. Germline V gives CDR1 MGHRA, CDR2 YSYEKL. CDR3 size: 17 residues. CDR3 sequence (DNA): TGCGCCAGCAGCCACGCTACTAGCGGGAGAAACACCGGGGAGCTGTTTTTT. Protein sequence: CASSHATSGRNTGELFF.

This clonotype has ten or more counts. This rearrangement joins TRBV20-1 to TRBJ1-6; D is unclear. With 5 bases removed from V and 4 bases from J, the gap between germline ends came to 21 bases. The CDR3 contains 17 residues. Germline CDR1 and CDR2: DFQATT and SNEGSKA (reference sequence). The CDR3 nucleotides are TGCAGTGCTCTCAACCAACCCCCGGGGAGGTATAATTCACCCCTCCACTTT. The encoded protein is CSALNQPPGRYNSPLHF.

V and J are TRBV10-3 and TRBJ1-6, with 10 bases matching TRBD1. This CDR3 comprises 16 residues. J gave up 10 bases and V 0 bases, and 6 bases lay outside the gene matches. Germline lookup yields CDR1 ENHRY and CDR2 SYGVKD. CDR3: CAISESMGQGNSPLHF. As DNA, the CDR3 is TGTGCCATCAGTGAGTCGATGGGACAGGGGAACTCACCCCTCCACTTT.

The chain recombines TRBV20-1 with TRBJ2-7; no reliable D call. V was trimmed by 3 bases and J by 2 bases, leaving 5 bases between them. CDR1 DFQATT and CDR2 SNEGSKA come from the germline V gene (reference sequence). CDR3 size: 11 residues. The CDR3: CSASPAYEQYF. CDR3 nucleotide sequence: TGCAGTGCTAGCCCAGCCTACGAGCAGTACTTC.

This clonotype appeared many times. This chain links TRBV28 with TRBJ1-2; TRBD1 is a possible D gene (5 bases). Looked up from germline, CDR1 is MDHEN and CDR2 is SYDVKM. CDR3 length equals 14 residues. Trimming shortened V by 3 bases and J by 4 bases, and 12 bases separated the two germline ends. The CDR3, as DNA: TGTGCCAGCAGTTTGACGGGACCTCGCTATGGCTACACCTTC. Translated: CASSLTGPRYGYTF.

This clonotype was counted at least ten times. CDR3 protein: CASRIQGMNTEAFF. CDR3 bases: TGTGCCAGCAGGATACAGGGGATGAACACTGAAGCTTTCTTT. The chain employs TRBV12-3 or TRBV12-4 and TRBJ1-1; 7 nucleotides match TRBD1. The V segment lost 6 bases and the J segment 0 bases; nucleotides outside the gene matches: 4. This CDR3 has 14 residues.

The chain employs TRBV12-3 or TRBV12-4 and TRBJ2-7, with 8 nucleotides matching TRBD1. With V trimmed by 4 bases and J by 3 bases, 8 bases remained unmatched. The CDR3 totals 15 residues. DNA for the CDR3: TGTGCCAGCAGTTCCGACTCCGGGACAGGCTACGAGCAGTACTTC. This encodes CASSSDSGTGYEQYF.

This clonotype was recorded many times. The chain combines TRBV3-1 with TRBJ2-7, with TRBD2 identical over 10 bases. CDR1 is LGHDT, CDR2 YNNKEL, per germline (reference sequence). V shed 6 bases and J 4 bases; nucleotides not matched to a gene: 6. CDR3 length: 14 residues. CDR3 protein: CASSQLAGLYEQYF. In DNA form, the CDR3 reads TGTGCCAGCAGTCAACTAGCGGGGTTGTACGAGCAGTACTTC.

In its sample, this clonotype was seen many times. The V gene is TRBV7-8, the J gene TRBJ2-1; TRBD2 might be the D (6 bases). Germline-derived CDR1 and CDR2 are SGHVS and FQNEAQ. This CDR3 contains 17 residues. Deletions cut 4 bases from V and 2 bases from J, with 18 bases between. The CDR3: CASSSQVVSGAYNEQFF. In nucleotides, the CDR3 is TGTGCCAGCAGCTCCCAGGTGGTGTCGGGAGCCTACAATGAGCAGTTCTTC. The whole variable domain, filled in from reference TRBV7-8 and TRBJ2-1, reads GAGVSQSPRYKVAKRGQDVALRCDPISGHVSLFWYQQALGQGPEFLTYFQNEAQLDKSGLPSDRFFAERPEGSVSTLKIQRTQQEDSAVYLCASSSQVVSGAYNEQFFGPGTRLTVL.

Many counts were recorded for this clonotype. The chain uses TRBV11-1 and TRBJ1-1; D not certain. The V and J ends lost 2 bases and 2 bases respectively, with 9 bases between them. Germline assignment: CDR1 SGHAT and CDR2 FQDESV (reference sequence). This CDR3 has 14 amino acids. The CDR3 reads CASSLTRINTEAFF. CDR3 bases: TGTGCCAGCAGCTTAACCAGGATTAACACTGAAGCTTTCTTT.

In this sample, this clonotype turned up once. The chain carries TRBV2 and TRBJ1-4, with D possibly matching TRBD1 (5 bases). CDR1 and CDR2 from the germline V gene are SNHLY and FYNNEI. This CDR3 spans 13 amino acids. Trimming left V 10 bases short and J 7 bases short, with 16 bases between. CDR3 sequence reads: CATPVGGGEKLFF. DNA of the CDR3: TGTGCCACCCCGGTGGGGGGAGGTGAAAAACTGTTTTTT.

The chain combines TRBV20-1 with TRBJ2-4; D is perhaps TRBD1 or TRBD2 (5 bases each). Trimming pared 0 bases from V and 8 bases from J, leaving 17 bases between. Per germline, CDR1 DFQATT and CDR2 SNEGSKA (reference sequence). The CDR3 is made up of 15 amino acids. The CDR3 protein is CSARELGRAVDIQYF. In DNA form, the CDR3 reads TGCAGTGCTAGAGAACTGGGACGCGCGGTGGACATTCAGTACTTC.